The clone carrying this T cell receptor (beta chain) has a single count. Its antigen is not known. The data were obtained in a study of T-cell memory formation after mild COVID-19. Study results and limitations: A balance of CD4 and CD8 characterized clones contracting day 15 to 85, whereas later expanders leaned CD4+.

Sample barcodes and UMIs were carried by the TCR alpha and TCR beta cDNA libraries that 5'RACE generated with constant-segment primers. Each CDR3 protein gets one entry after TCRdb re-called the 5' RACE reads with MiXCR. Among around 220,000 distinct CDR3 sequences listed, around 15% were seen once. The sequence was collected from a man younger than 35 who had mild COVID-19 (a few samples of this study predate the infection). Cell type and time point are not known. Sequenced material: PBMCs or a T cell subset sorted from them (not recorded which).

The CDR3 bases are TGTGCCAGTAGACCAATCTCTGGGGCCAACGTCCTGACTTTC. Its translation: CASRPISGANVLTF. The chain combines TRBV19 with TRBJ2-6; D unclear. Per the germline V gene, CDR1 is LNHDA and CDR2 is SQIVND (reference sequence). This CDR3 has 14 amino acids. V lost 6 bases and J lost 0, with 6 bases in between.